The source of this T cell receptor (beta chain) is a study of T cell changes during pregnancy in multiple sclerosis. Germline V gene lookup returns CDR1 LNHDA and CDR2 SQIVND (reference sequence). The CDR3 totals 14 residues. Trimming shortened V by 1 base and J by 1 base, and 7 bases separated the two germline ends. Produced via immunoSEQ multiplex PCR; TCRdb's table is partial and in-frame only. The table shows some 60,000 clones, with 85% to 95% occurring only once. This chain uses TRBV19 with TRBJ1-1; no clear D. This sample comprised CD4+ T cells from peripheral blood mononuclear cells, obtained before pregnancy. The TCR was taken from a female donor with multiple sclerosis, enrolled in a pregnancy study. The CDR3 region is CASSIGGGNTEAFF. The CDR3, as DNA: TGTGCCAGTAGTATAGGGGGAGGGAACACTGAAGCTTTCTTT.